The 10 T cell receptor beta chains below all came from one sample that was sequenced in a study of CD8+CD57+ T cells in acquired aplastic anemia. It was patients with CD8+CD57+ cell expansion by flow cytometry who were chosen for sequencing. TCR beta VDJ and CDR3 profiles were obtained from a genomic DNA template. Using its own MiXCR run on the reads, TCRdb lists one record per CDR3 protein. Of around 200,000 distinct CDR3 sequences in the sample, around half were seen once. Sequenced sample: sorted CD4+, CD8+, or CD8+CD57+ T cells (not recorded which) from PBMCs. These receptors were obtained from a human donor with aplastic anemia.

This clonotype was detected only a few times. The chain carries TRBV7-9 and TRBJ2-7, with 9 nucleotides matching TRBD1. The CDR3 is 13 amino acids. CDR1 is SEHNR, CDR2 FQNEAQ, per germline (reference sequence). Unmatched junction bases numbered 2, after V lost 6 bases and J lost 2 bases. The CDR3 loop is CASRGQGTYEQYF. CDR3 DNA sequence: TGTGCCAGCAGGGGACAGGGAACCTACGAGCAGTACTTC.

This clonotype was seen repeatedly, ten times or more. This chain joins TRBV11-1 and TRBJ2-5; TRBD2 matches 11 bases. V dropped 5 bases and J dropped 9; count of bases not matched to a gene: 14. The CDR3 contains 16 residues. CDR1 and CDR2 (germline): SGHAT, FQDESV (reference sequence). CDR3 loop: CASSPASGGRGEPQYF. The CDR3 DNA reads as TGTGCCAGCAGCCCGGCTAGCGGGGGGCGCGGGGAGCCCCAGTACTTC.

The chain has TRBV13 and TRBJ1-1; D is undetermined. Germline-derived CDR1 and CDR2 are PRHDT and FYEKMQ (reference sequence). V was shortened by 5 bases and J by 1 base, with 11 bases between the two germline ends. The CDR3 is 14 amino acids. In DNA, the CDR3 is TGTGCCAGCAGCCACGGACGGGGGAACACTGAAGCTTTCTTT. This sequence encodes CASSHGRGNTEAFF.

This clonotype was seen at least ten times. This chain uses TRBV6-2 or TRBV6-3 with TRBJ1-6, with a possible D match to TRBD1 (5 bases). The V gene's germline CDR1 is MNHEY and CDR2 SVGEGT. V shed 6 bases and J shed 7 bases, with 16 bases lying between them. The CDR3 consists of 15 residues. CDR3 DNA sequence: TGTGCCAGCAGCCAAACACGGGAGGGGAATTCACCCCTCCACTTT. Residues: CASSQTREGNSPLHF.

This clonotype was found once. This rearrangement joins TRBV10-3 to TRBJ1-2, with 10 bases fitting TRBD1. CDR3 length: 12 amino acids. V shed 5 bases, J shed 8 bases, and the junction held 2 bases outside the gene matches. The germline gives CDR1 ENHRY, CDR2 SYGVKD. The CDR3 DNA is TGTGCCATCAGTAAGACAGGGGGCGGCTACACCTTC. It yields the protein CAISKTGGGYTF.

This sequence joins TRBV19 and TRBJ2-5; TRBD1 matches at 10 bases. V was clipped by 7 bases and J by 5 bases; unmatched bases: 10. CDR3 size: 15 residues. Germline V gene data show CDR1 as LNHDA and CDR2 as SQIVND (reference sequence). CDR3 sequence (DNA): TGTGCCAGTAATCGTCCGGGACAGGGGAAGGAGACCCAGTACTTC. Its protein product is CASNRPGQGKETQYF.

The chain joins TRBV7-8 to TRBJ2-7, with TRBD2 matching 14 bases. Losses at the gene ends were 5 bases for V and 5 bases for J; bases not matched to a gene: 8. Germline CDR1 SGHVS, CDR2 FQNEAQ. The CDR3 sequence is 16 residues long. The CDR3 bases are TGTGCCAGCAGCACAGGGACTAGCGGGAGAATCCACGAGCAGTACTTC. Translating gives CASSTGTSGRIHEQYF.

This sequence joins TRBV2 and TRBJ2-7, with 8 bases identical to TRBD1. Looked up from germline, CDR1 is SNHLY and CDR2 is FYNNEI. Germline trimming cut 2 bases from V and 5 bases from J; bases unmatched to any gene: 8. The CDR3 length is 15 residues. This CDR3 reads CASSELGQGAHEQYF. In nucleotides, the CDR3 is TGTGCCAGCAGTGAACTCGGGCAGGGGGCCCACGAGCAGTACTTC.

With respect to this clonotype: Germline is not matched at one junction end, which may reflect a read error. This rearrangement joins TRBV2 to TRBJ2-7; 7 positions agree with TRBD1. The CDR3 runs 13 residues. Germline values: CDR1 SNHLY, CDR2 FYNNEI. Here the CDR3 reads CASTPREGQPPNF. CDR3 bases: TGTGCCAGCACCCCTCGAGAGGGACAGCCGCCTAACTTC.

The rearrangement links TRBV10-3 to TRBJ2-3, with 7 bases that match TRBD2. There are 14 residues in the CDR3. V shed 11 bases and J 3 bases; nucleotides not matched to a gene: 11. The germline CDR1 and CDR2 sequences are ENHRY and SYGVKD. In nucleotides, the CDR3 is TGTGCCGCCCTTTATGAGGGAGGGACAGATACGCAGTATTTT. It yields the protein CAALYEGGTDTQYF.